Shown below are 18 T cell receptor beta chains from a single sample sequenced in a study of cytomegalovirus exposure and HLA in healthy donors. PCR involved 60 Vbeta and 13 Jbeta primers. Assay: immunoSEQ multiplex PCR; the TCRdb copy retains only in-frame clones and omits some. The data hold just over 150,000 clones, with approximately 76% observed a single time. Sequenced input: PBMCs. The receptors stem from a female donor in good health and CMV-seronegative.

V usage is TRBV5-4 and J usage is TRBJ2-5; 9 bases map to TRBD1. Germline assignment: CDR1 SGHNT and CDR2 YYREEE (reference sequence). The CDR3 runs 15 residues. The trim removed 5 bases at V and 3 bases at J, leaving 8 bases unmatched. The CDR3 loop reads CASSPGQGLEETQYF. The CDR3 DNA is TGTGCCAGCAGTCCGGGACAGGGTTTAGAAGAGACCCAGTACTTC.

The gene calls are TRBV19 and TRBJ1-3; TRBD1 agrees at 7 bases. CDR3 length: 16 residues. Germline assignment: CDR1 LNHDA and CDR2 SQIVND (reference sequence). The V gene end was trimmed by 4 bases and the J gene end by 2 bases; junction bases not matched to a gene: 8. The CDR3 region has the DNA TGTGCCAGTAGTACCTCGACAGGGCACGCTGGAAACACCATATATTTT. Protein: CASSTSTGHAGNTIYF.

This clone was seen once. This rearrangement joins TRBV6-6 to TRBJ2-5; D remains unclear. Germline V lookup: CDR1 MNHNY, CDR2 SVGAGI (reference sequence). Trimming removed 3 bases from V and 4 bases from J, with 3 bases in between. This CDR3 region has 11 residues. This CDR3 reads CASSYRETQYF. The CDR3 DNA is TGTGCCAGCAGTTATCGAGAGACCCAGTACTTC.

The chain combines TRBV5-4 with TRBJ2-5, with 7 positions matching TRBD1. V shed 0 bases, J shed 2 bases, and the junction held 4 bases outside the gene matches. Per germline, CDR1 SGHNT and CDR2 YYREEE (reference sequence). The CDR3 runs to 15 residues. CDR3 residues: CASSLVDREQETQYF. The CDR3 nucleotides are TGTGCCAGCAGCTTGGTTGACAGGGAACAAGAGACCCAGTACTTC.

The chain is built from TRBV5-6 and TRBJ1-2; the match to TRBD1 covers 7 bases. Germline lookup yields CDR1 SGHDT and CDR2 YYEEEE. The CDR3 spans 16 residues. Germline trimming cut 2 bases from V and 3 bases from J; bases unmatched to any gene: 10. In DNA, the CDR3 is TGTGCCAGCAGCTTAGTCGAGGGACAGCCCTACTATGGCTACACCTTC. Translation gives CASSLVEGQPYYGYTF.

V usage is TRBV5-5 and J usage is TRBJ2-7, with D maybe TRBD2 (5 bases). This CDR3 region has 14 residues. With 1 base removed from V and 3 bases from J, the gap between germline ends came to 11 bases. CDR1 and CDR2 (germline): SGHKS, YYEKEE (reference sequence). CDR3 residues: CASSLYSAYYEQYF. The CDR3 DNA is TGTGCCAGCAGCTTGTATAGCGCTTACTACGAGCAGTACTTC. The full variable domain, with the rest looked up from reference TRBV5-5 and TRBJ2-7, is DAGVTQSPTHLIKTRGQQVTLRCSPISGHKSVSWYQQVLGQGPQFIFQYYEKEERGRGNFPDRFSARQFPNYSSELNVNALLLGDSALYLCASSLYSAYYEQYFGPGTRLTVT.

The chain combines TRBV19 with TRBJ1-2; 8 positions agree with TRBD1. Germline V gives CDR1 LNHDA, CDR2 SQIVND (reference sequence). After removal of 4 bases from V and 8 bases from J, the junction contained 15 bases not matched to a gene. CDR3 size: 16 residues. CDR3 residues: CASSKGQGNGARGYTF. The CDR3 nucleotides are TGTGCCAGTAGTAAAGGACAGGGCAACGGGGCGAGGGGCTACACCTTC.

The chain joins TRBV6-5 to TRBJ2-2, with D possibly being TRBD2 (5 bases). This CDR3 region has 12 residues. Germline CDR1 is MNHEY and CDR2 is SVGAGI. The V end was cut by 6 bases, the J end by 7 bases, with 9 bases between. DNA for the CDR3: TGTGCCAGCAGCCTCCGGGGCGGGGAGCTGTTTTTT. Translating gives CASSLRGGELFF.

This chain uses TRBV14 with TRBJ2-7; TRBD1 matches at 7 bases. Trimming removed 1 base from V and 12 bases from J; junction bases left unmatched: 6. The CDR3 consists of 12 residues. CDR1 is SGHDN and CDR2 is FVKESK in the germline V gene. The CDR3 DNA reads TGTGCCAGCAGCCAAGGAGGGGGCAGACCGTACTTC. Residues: CASSQGGGRPYF.

This clone has only a few counts. V is TRBV5-8 and J is TRBJ2-7, with TRBD1 as a possible D gene (5 bases). V was pared by 9 bases and J by 0 bases, with 13 bases between. The CDR3 is made up of 13 amino acids. The germline V gene has CDR1 SGHTS and CDR2 YDEGEE. The CDR3 bases are TGTGCCACCCCTAGACAGAGCTCCTACGAGCAGTACTTC. Translating gives CATPRQSSYEQYF.

The chain recombines TRBV7-6 with TRBJ2-3; a weak D match, TRBD2 (7 bases). The CDR3 extends over 13 amino acids. CDR1 is SGHVS and CDR2 is FNYEAQ in the germline V gene. The ends were cut back, 9 bases at V and 6 bases at J, with 16 bases in the middle. DNA for the CDR3: TGTGCCAGTACGGGGGGCCGGGGGGATACGCAGTATTTT. Residues: CASTGGRGDTQYF.

In DNA form, the CDR3 reads TGTGCCAGCAGCAGTGACAGGGCTGGGGGGCAGTACTTC. Translation gives CASSSDRAGGQYF. The rearrangement links TRBV11-2 to TRBJ2-7; 7 nucleotides agree with TRBD1. This CDR3 region has 13 residues. With 5 bases clipped from V and 9 bases from J, the junction kept 10 bases outside the gene matches. Germline V lookup: CDR1 SGHAT, CDR2 FQNNGV.

In its sample, this clone was seen a few times. The chain recombines TRBV6-5 with TRBJ1-6; D gene unclear. The V gene lost 2 bases and the J gene lost 11 bases, with 7 bases spanning the gap. Germline lookup yields CDR1 MNHEY and CDR2 SVGAGI. The CDR3 runs to 12 residues. In DNA form, the CDR3 reads TGTGCCAGCAGTTACAGGGAGACACCCCTCCACTTT. The encoded protein is CASSYRETPLHF.

V and J are TRBV5-4 and TRBJ2-1; 11 positions agree with TRBD2. With 3 bases clipped from V and 7 bases from J, the junction kept 6 bases outside the gene matches. CDR3 length: 15 amino acids. CDR1 and CDR2 (germline): SGHNT, YYREEE (reference sequence). In DNA, the CDR3 is TGTGCCAGCAGCTGGGGGACTAGCGGTGTGAATGAGCAGTTCTTC. It specifies CASSWGTSGVNEQFF.

The rearrangement joins TRBV7-2 to TRBJ2-7, with 10 bases identical to TRBD2. The germline V gene has CDR1 SGHTA and CDR2 FQGNSA. Trimming at V came to 4 bases and at J to 2 bases, leaving 5 bases not matched to a gene. The CDR3 spans 15 residues. DNA for the CDR3: TGTGCCAGCAGCTCGGGACTAGCGAGTACCTACGAGCAGTACTTC. It encodes CASSSGLASTYEQYF.

This chain links TRBV7-8 with TRBJ1-5; 8 bases are a match to TRBD1. Germline V gene sequence: CDR1 SGHVS, CDR2 FQNEAQ. The junction had 10 bases not matched to a gene; V was cut back by 2 bases and J by 4 bases. CDR3 length: 17 residues. The CDR3: CASSLYLRQGQNQPQHF. For the CDR3, the DNA is TGTGCCAGCAGCTTATACCTTAGACAGGGGCAAAATCAGCCCCAGCATTTT. Complete variable domain (other parts from reference TRBV7-8 and TRBJ1-5): GAGVSQSPRYKVAKRGQDVALRCDPISGHVSLFWYQQALGQGPEFLTYFQNEAQLDKSGLPSDRFFAERPEGSVSTLKIQRTQQEDSAVYLCASSLYLRQGQNQPQHFGDGTRLSIL.

CDR3 DNA: TGTGCCAGCAGCGTTAGCGGGAGTCAGGGAGAGACCCAGTACTTC. Its translation is CASSVSGSQGETQYF. The rearrangement links TRBV9 to TRBJ2-5; 9 bases are shared with TRBD2. Trimming took 2 bases from V and 4 from J; bases not matched to a gene: 6. CDR3 length: 15 amino acids. CDR1 is SGDLS, CDR2 YYNGEE, per germline.

This chain joins TRBV5-1 and TRBJ2-3, with 9 bases aligning to TRBD2. The V segment lost 0 bases and the J segment 12 bases; nucleotides outside the gene matches: 8. Germline assignment: CDR1 SGHRS and CDR2 YFSETQ. The CDR3 runs to 14 residues. The CDR3 sequence is CASSLAASGGIQYF. The CDR3, as DNA: TGCGCCAGCAGCTTGGCCGCCAGCGGGGGGATCCAGTATTTT.